This T cell receptor beta chain originates from a study of T cells in Graves' hyperthyroidism and ophthalmopathy. Study-level findings and limits: Blood also held most thyroid clonotypes expanded beyond 0.001.

The CDR3 loop spans 15 amino acids. Germline CDR1 is MNHEY and CDR2 is SVGEGT. Trimming cost V 5 bases and J 6 bases; bases outside gene matches: 9. This clonotype has a count of ten or more. The antigen is unknown. Graves' hyperthyroidism qualified as stable when ophthalmopathy did not progress within 18 months. Among the patients, aged 18 to 65, hyperthyroidism was newly diagnosed and had lasted under 2 months. Out of over 9 ml of fresh peripheral blood came the PBMCs. RNA transcripts served as the template for amplifying TCR beta CDR3 regions. Carried out on the TCR CDR3, a first-round RT-PCR used the HTBI primer set. TCRdb analysed the multiplex PCR reads with MiXCR anew, one entry per CDR3 protein. This sample has 300,000 to 400,000 distinct CDR3 sequences, with approximately 22% found just once.

Material for sequencing was blood. V usage is TRBV6-2 or TRBV6-3 and J usage is TRBJ2-5; 10 bases map to TRBD2. The source is a woman aged 45 to 65 with Graves' hyperthyroidism. The CDR3 bases are TGTGCCAGCAGTCTCTCTAGCGGGAGTATGAAGACCCAGTACTTC. It is translated as CASSLSSGSMKTQYF.